The 14 T cell receptor beta chains listed next were all sequenced from one sample in a study of shared clonotypes between healthy human individuals. Here immunoSEQ multiplex PCR was the method, and the copy in TCRdb shows in-frame clones only, minus some. Altogether about 2.3 million clones are present, 85% to 95% being singletons, with the ten largest covering approximately 0.39%. Input material: naive CD4+ T cells from PBMCs. Indicated subset: CD45RA+ positively selected. These receptors were collected from a man aged 18 to 29 in good health. Some clones in this sample may be carry-over from other donors' samples.

With respect to this clone: Other DNA sequences in the sample encode the same CDR3. This rearrangement joins TRBV9 to TRBJ2-1; 9 bases line up with TRBD1. Germline loops: CDR1 SGDLS, CDR2 YYNGEE. The CDR3 totals 15 residues. V gave up 0 bases and J gave up 4 bases; unmatched junction bases: 2. The CDR3 coding sequence is TGTGCCAGCAGCGTAGCAGGACAGGGGTACAATGAGCAGTTCTTC. Encoded protein: CASSVAGQGYNEQFF. Supplemented by reference TRBV9 and TRBJ2-1, the full variable domain reads DSGVTQTPKHLITATGQRVTLRCSPRSGDLSVYWYQQSLDQGLQFLIQYYNGEERAKGNILERFSAQQFPDLHSELNLSSLELGDSALYFCASSVAGQGYNEQFFGPGTRLTVL.

The CDR3 spells CAISESQVINEKLFF. The CDR3 bases are TGTGCCATCAGTGAGTCGCAGGTCATAAATGAAAAACTGTTTTTT. This chain joins TRBV10-3 and TRBJ1-4; D is uncertain. The germline gives CDR1 ENHRY, CDR2 SYGVKD. The V end was cut by 0 bases, the J end by 5 bases, with 10 bases between. This CDR3 contains 15 residues.

The J gene is TRBJ1-4, the V gene TRBV28, with TRBD1 identical over 7 bases. Trimming removed 8 bases from V and 5 bases from J; junction bases left unmatched: 8. The CDR3 consists of 14 residues. Germline V gene data show CDR1 as MDHEN and CDR2 as SYDVKM. The DNA for the CDR3 is TGTGCCAGCGGGGCAGGGGGAGGGAATGAAAAACTGTTTTTT. This codes for CASGAGGGNEKLFF.

CDR3 DNA: TGTGCCAGTAGTATCCGTGGGGCTTCCTACGAGCAGTACTTC. Its translation is CASSIRGASYEQYF. This chain connects TRBV19 to TRBJ2-7; possibly TRBD1 for D (5 bases). The V gene's germline CDR1 is LNHDA and CDR2 SQIVND (reference sequence). The CDR3 runs to 14 residues. V shed 3 bases and J shed 1 base, with 10 bases lying between them.

CDR3 bases: TGTGCCAGCACCCCCTTGGGGTCCTTGAACACTGAAGCTTTCTTT. Its translation is CASTPLGSLNTEAFF. The rearrangement joins TRBV28 to TRBJ1-1; D unclear. CDR1 and CDR2 (germline): MDHEN, SYDVKM. V lost 7 bases to trimming and J lost 0 bases, with 15 bases between them. This CDR3 has 15 amino acids.

About this clone: The sample carries other DNA sequences with the same CDR3. This chain connects TRBV18 to TRBJ1-2; 9 positions match TRBD1. The V and J ends lost 3 bases and 9 bases, in that order; junction bases with no gene match: 2. Germline V gives CDR1 KGHSH, CDR2 LQKENI. This CDR3 comprises 12 residues. The CDR3 sequence is CASSPGQGSYTF. The CDR3 nucleotides are TGTGCCAGCTCACCGGGACAGGGTAGCTACACCTTC.

This chain links TRBV5-6 with TRBJ2-5, with 7 bases identical to TRBD1. The germline V gene encodes CDR1 SGHDT and CDR2 YYEEEE. The length of the CDR3 is 16 residues. The trim removed 3 bases at V and 1 base at J, leaving 9 bases unmatched. The CDR3 nucleotides read TGTGCCAGCAGCTACAACCTCAGGACAGGCCAAGAGACCCAGTACTTC. It translates to CASSYNLRTGQETQYF.

The gene calls are TRBV27 and TRBJ2-6; 9 bases agree with TRBD1. This CDR3 comprises 16 residues. Per germline, CDR1 MNHEY and CDR2 SMNVEV (reference sequence). V was clipped by 6 bases and J by 6 bases; unmatched bases: 9. The CDR3 protein is CASSRTGAPMANVLTF. The CDR3 DNA is TGTGCCAGCAGCCGGACAGGGGCACCAATGGCCAACGTCCTGACTTTC.

V and J are TRBV5-4 and TRBJ2-3, with a possible D match to TRBD1 (7 bases). This CDR3 has 17 amino acids. CDR1 and CDR2 from the germline V gene are SGHNT and YYREEE (reference sequence). The V end was cut by 0 bases, the J end by 0 bases, with 14 bases between. The chain's CDR3 is CASSLGQGGTSTDTQYF. The CDR3, as DNA: TGTGCCAGCAGCTTGGGACAGGGTGGGACTAGCACAGATACGCAGTATTTT.

The rearrangement uses TRBV5-1 and TRBJ1-4; 8 bases line up with TRBD1. Trimming removed 5 bases from V and 7 bases from J; junction bases left unmatched: 7. The germline V gene encodes CDR1 SGHRS and CDR2 YFSETQ. This CDR3 comprises 14 residues. The CDR3 region is CASSGQGAGEKLFF. CDR3 bases: TGCGCCAGCAGTGGTCAGGGGGCGGGTGAAAAACTGTTTTTT.

V usage is TRBV28 and J usage is TRBJ2-3, with unresolved D. The CDR3 covers 16 residues. The germline gives CDR1 MDHEN, CDR2 SYDVKM. The CDR3 here is CATLFNPVTGTDTQYF. CDR3 bases: TGTGCTACCCTTTTCAACCCCGTTACTGGCACAGATACGCAGTATTTT.

The chain is built from TRBV28 and TRBJ1-2; the D gene is possibly TRBD1 (6 bases). The CDR3 consists of 15 residues. The germline V gene encodes CDR1 MDHEN and CDR2 SYDVKM. Trimming removed 2 bases at V and 5 bases at J, with 15 bases between. The CDR3 loop is CASSLGKQGGYGYTF. As DNA, the CDR3 is TGTGCCAGCAGTTTAGGAAAACAGGGAGGTTATGGCTACACCTTC.

The chain couples TRBV2 to TRBJ2-5; D perhaps matches TRBD2 (7 bases). The CDR3 sequence is 14 residues long. Germline loops: CDR1 SNHLY, CDR2 FYNNEI. Between the trimmed V and J ends, which lost 3 bases and 6 bases, there was a span of 14 bases. CDR3 nucleotide sequence: TGTGCCAGCAGTGATGGGGGGGCAGGGAAGACCCAGTACTTC. Amino acids: CASSDGGAGKTQYF. The variable domain in full, with the rest retrieved from reference TRBV2 and TRBJ2-5, is EPEVTQTPSHQVTQMGQEVILRCVPISNHLYFYWYRQILGQKVEFLVSFYNNEISEKSEIFDDQFSVERPDGSNFTLKIRSTKLEDSAMYFCASSDGGAGKTQYFGPGTRLLVL.

The chain has TRBV5-1 and TRBJ2-2; 8 bases align to TRBD1. Per the germline V gene, CDR1 is SGHRS and CDR2 is YFSETQ. The CDR3 runs to 14 residues. V shed 5 bases and J 4 bases; nucleotides not matched to a gene: 4. The CDR3 DNA follows: TGCGCCAGCAGTGGACAGGGCATCACCGGGGAGCTGTTTTTT. It encodes CASSGQGITGELFF.